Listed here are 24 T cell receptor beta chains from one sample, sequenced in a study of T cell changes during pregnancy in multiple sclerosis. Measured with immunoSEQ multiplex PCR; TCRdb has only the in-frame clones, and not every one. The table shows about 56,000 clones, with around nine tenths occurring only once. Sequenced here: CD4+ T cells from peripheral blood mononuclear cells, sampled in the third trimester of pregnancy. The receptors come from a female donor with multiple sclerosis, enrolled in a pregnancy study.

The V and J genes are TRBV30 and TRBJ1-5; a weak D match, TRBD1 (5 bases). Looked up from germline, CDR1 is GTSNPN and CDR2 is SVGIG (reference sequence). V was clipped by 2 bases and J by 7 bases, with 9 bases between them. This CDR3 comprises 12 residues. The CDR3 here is CAWSLRGQPQHF. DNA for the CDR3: TGTGCCTGGAGTCTCCGGGGGCAGCCCCAGCATTTT.

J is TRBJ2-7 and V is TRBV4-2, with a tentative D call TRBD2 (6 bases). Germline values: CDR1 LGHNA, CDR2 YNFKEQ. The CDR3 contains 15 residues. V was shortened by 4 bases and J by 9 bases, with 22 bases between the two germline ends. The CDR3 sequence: CASSPQLGGTVGQYF. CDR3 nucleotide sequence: TGTGCCAGCAGCCCTCAACTCGGGGGTACGGTCGGGCAGTACTTC.

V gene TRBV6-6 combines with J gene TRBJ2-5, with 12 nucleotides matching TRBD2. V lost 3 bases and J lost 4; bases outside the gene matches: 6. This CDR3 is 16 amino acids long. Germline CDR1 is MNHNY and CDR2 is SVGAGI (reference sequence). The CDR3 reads CASSYGLAGGRETQYF. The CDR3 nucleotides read TGTGCCAGCAGTTATGGCCTAGCGGGGGGGAGAGAGACCCAGTACTTC.

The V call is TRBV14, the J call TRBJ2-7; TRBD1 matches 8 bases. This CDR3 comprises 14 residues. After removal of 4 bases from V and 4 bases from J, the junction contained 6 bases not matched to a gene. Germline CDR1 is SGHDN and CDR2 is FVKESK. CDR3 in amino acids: CASSPRQGRYEQYF. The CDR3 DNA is TGTGCCAGCAGCCCCCGACAGGGGCGTTACGAGCAGTACTTC.

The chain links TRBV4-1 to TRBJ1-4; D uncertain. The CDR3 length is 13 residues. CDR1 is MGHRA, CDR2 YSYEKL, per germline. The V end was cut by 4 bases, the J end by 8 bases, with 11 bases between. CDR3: CASSLSFLEKLFF. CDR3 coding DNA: TGCGCCAGCAGCCTGTCCTTTTTAGAAAAACTGTTTTTT.

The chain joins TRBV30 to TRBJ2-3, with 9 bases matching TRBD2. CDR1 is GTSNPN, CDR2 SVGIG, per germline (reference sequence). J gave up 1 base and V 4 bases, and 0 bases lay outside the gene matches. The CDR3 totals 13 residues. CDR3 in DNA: TGTGCCTGGACTAGCGGGGGCACAGATACGCAGTATTTT. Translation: CAWTSGGTDTQYF. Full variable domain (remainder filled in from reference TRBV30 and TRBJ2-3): SQTIHQWPATLVQPVGSPLSLECTVEGTSNPNLYWYRQAAGRGLQLLFYSVGIGQISSEVPQNLSASRPQDRQFILSSKKLLLSDSGFYLCAWTSGGTDTQYFGPGTRLTVL.

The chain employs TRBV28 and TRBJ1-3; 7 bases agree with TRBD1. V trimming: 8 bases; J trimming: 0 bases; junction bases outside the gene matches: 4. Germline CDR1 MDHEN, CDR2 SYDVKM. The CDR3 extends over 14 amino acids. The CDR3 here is CASATGLSGNTIYF. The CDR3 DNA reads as TGTGCCAGCGCGACAGGGCTCTCTGGAAACACCATATATTTT.

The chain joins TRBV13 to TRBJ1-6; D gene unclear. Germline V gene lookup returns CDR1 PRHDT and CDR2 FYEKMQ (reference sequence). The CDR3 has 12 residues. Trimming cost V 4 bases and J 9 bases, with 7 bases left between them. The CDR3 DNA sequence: TGTGCCAGCAGCTCATCGGTTTCACCCCTCCACTTT. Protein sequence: CASSSSVSPLHF.

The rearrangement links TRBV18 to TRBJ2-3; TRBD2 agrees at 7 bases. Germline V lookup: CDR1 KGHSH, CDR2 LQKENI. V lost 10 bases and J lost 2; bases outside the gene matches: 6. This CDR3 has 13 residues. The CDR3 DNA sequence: TGTGCCACTGTAGCGGGTCCCACAGATACGCAGTATTTT. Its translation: CATVAGPTDTQYF.

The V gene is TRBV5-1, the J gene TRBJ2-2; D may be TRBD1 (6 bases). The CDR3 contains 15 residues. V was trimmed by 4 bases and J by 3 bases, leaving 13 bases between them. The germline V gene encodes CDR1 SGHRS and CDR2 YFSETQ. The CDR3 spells CASSPGDSDTGELFF. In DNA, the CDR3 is TGCGCCAGCAGCCCAGGGGATTCGGACACCGGGGAGCTGTTTTTT. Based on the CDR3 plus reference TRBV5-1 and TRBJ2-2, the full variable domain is KAGVTQTPRYLIKTRGQQVTLSCSPISGHRSVSWYQQTPGQGLQFLFEYFSETQRNKGNFPGRFSGRQFSNSRSEMNVSTLELGDSALYLCASSPGDSDTGELFFGEGSRLTVL.

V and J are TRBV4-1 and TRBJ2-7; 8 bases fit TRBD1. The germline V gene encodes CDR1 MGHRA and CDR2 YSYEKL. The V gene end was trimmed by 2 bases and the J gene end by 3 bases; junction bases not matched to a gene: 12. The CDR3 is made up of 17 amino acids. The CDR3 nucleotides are TGCGCCAGCAGCCAACACAGACCCGGGACAGGAGTCTACGAGCAGTACTTC. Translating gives CASSQHRPGTGVYEQYF.

The CDR3 DNA reads as TGCAGCGTTGGGAGGTCAGATACGCAGTATTTT. Amino acid sequence: CSVGRSDTQYF. The chain carries TRBV29-1 and TRBJ2-3; possible D gene TRBD2, 5 bases. This CDR3 has 11 residues. The ends were cut back, 4 bases at V and 4 bases at J, with 6 bases in the middle. Looked up from germline, CDR1 is SQVTM and CDR2 is ANQGSEA.

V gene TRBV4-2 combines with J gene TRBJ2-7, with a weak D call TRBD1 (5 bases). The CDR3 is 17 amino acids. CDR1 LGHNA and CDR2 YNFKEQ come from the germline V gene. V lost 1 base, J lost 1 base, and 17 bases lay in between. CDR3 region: CASSQVSSGHFSYEQYF. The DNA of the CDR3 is TGTGCCAGCAGCCAAGTCTCTTCCGGACACTTTTCCTACGAGCAGTACTTC.

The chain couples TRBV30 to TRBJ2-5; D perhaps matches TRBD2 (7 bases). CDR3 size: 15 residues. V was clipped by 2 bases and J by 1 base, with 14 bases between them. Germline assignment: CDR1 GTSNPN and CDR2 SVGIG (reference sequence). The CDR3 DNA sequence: TGTGCCTGGAGTACGGGGGGCCCCCCCCAAGAGACCCAGTACTTC. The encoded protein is CAWSTGGPPQETQYF.

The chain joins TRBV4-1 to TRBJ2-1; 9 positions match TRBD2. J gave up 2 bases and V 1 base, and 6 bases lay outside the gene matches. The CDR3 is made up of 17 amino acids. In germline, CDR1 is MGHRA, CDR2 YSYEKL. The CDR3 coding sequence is TGCGCCAGCAGCCAAGGGCCGACTAGCGGACCCTACAATGAGCAGTTCTTC. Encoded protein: CASSQGPTSGPYNEQFF.

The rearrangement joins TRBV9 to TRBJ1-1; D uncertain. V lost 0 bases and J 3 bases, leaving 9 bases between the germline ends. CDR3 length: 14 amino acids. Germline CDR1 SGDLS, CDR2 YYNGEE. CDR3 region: CASSVGPGYTEAFF. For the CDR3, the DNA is TGTGCCAGCAGCGTAGGTCCGGGGTACACTGAAGCTTTCTTT.

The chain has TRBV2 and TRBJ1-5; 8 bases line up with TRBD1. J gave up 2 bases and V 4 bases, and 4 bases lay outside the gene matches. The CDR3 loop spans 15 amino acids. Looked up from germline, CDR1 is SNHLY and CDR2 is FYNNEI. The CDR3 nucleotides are TGTGCCAGCAGTGCCAGGGGGCTCGGCAATCAGCCCCAGCATTTT. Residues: CASSARGLGNQPQHF. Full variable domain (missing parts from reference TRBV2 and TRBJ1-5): EPEVTQTPSHQVTQMGQEVILRCVPISNHLYFYWYRQILGQKVEFLVSFYNNEISEKSEIFDDQFSVERPDGSNFTLKIRSTKLEDSAMYFCASSARGLGNQPQHFGDGTRLSIL.

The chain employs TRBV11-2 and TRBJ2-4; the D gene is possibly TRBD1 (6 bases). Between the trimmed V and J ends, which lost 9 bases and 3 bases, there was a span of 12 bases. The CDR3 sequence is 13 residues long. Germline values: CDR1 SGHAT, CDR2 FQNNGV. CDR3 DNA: TGTGCCAGTAGGGGGATTGGCAAAAACATTCAGTACTTC. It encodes CASRGIGKNIQYF.

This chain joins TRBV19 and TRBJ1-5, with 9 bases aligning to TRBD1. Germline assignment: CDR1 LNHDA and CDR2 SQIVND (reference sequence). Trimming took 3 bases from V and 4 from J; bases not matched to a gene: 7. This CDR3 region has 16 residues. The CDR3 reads CASSILGQGSNQPQHF. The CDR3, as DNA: TGTGCCAGTAGTATCCTAGGACAGGGGAGTAATCAGCCCCAGCATTTT.

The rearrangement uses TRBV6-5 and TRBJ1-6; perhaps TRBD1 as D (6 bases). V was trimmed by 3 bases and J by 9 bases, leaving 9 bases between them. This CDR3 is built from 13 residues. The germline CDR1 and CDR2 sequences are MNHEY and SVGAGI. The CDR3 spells CASSYGTTSPLHF. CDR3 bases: TGTGCCAGCAGTTATGGGACAACTTCACCCCTCCACTTT.

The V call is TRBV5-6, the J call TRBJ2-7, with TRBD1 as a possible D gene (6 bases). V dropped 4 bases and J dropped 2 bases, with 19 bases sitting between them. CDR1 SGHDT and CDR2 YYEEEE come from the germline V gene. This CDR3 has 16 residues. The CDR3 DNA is TGTGCCAGCAGCAGCCCTCTTCCAGGGGCGGCCTACGAGCAGTACTTC. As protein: CASSSPLPGAAYEQYF. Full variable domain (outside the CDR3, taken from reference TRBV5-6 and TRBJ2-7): DAGVTQSPTHLIKTRGQQVTLRCSPKSGHDTVSWYQQALGQGPQFIFQYYEEEERQRGNFPDRFSGHQFPNYSSELNVNALLLGDSALYLCASSSPLPGAAYEQYFGPGTRLTVT.

The CDR3 nucleotides read TGTGCCAGCAGCTTGTTCGGGTATGGCTACACCTTC. Translation: CASSLFGYGYTF. V usage is TRBV5-5 and J usage is TRBJ1-2; no definite D call. Trimming shortened V by 1 base and J by 5 bases, and 6 bases separated the two germline ends. The CDR3 is made up of 12 amino acids. The germline gives CDR1 SGHKS, CDR2 YYEKEE (reference sequence). Full variable domain (rest looked up from reference TRBV5-5 and TRBJ1-2): DAGVTQSPTHLIKTRGQQVTLRCSPISGHKSVSWYQQVLGQGPQFIFQYYEKEERGRGNFPDRFSARQFPNYSSELNVNALLLGDSALYLCASSLFGYGYTFGSGTRLTVV.

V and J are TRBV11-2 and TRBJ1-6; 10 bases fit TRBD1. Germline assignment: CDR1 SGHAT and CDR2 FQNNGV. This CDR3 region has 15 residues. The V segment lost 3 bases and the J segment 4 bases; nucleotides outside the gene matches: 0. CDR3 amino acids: CASSLGQGYNSPLHF. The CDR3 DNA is TGTGCCAGCAGCTTGGGACAGGGGTATAATTCACCCCTCCACTTT.

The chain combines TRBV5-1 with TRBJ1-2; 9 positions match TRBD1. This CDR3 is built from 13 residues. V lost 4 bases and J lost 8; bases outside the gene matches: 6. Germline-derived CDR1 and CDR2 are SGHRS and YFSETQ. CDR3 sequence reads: CASSDGTGQGYTF. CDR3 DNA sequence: TGCGCCAGCAGCGACGGGACAGGGCAGGGCTACACCTTC. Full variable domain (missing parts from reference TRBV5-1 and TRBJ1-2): KAGVTQTPRYLIKTRGQQVTLSCSPISGHRSVSWYQQTPGQGLQFLFEYFSETQRNKGNFPGRFSGRQFSNSRSEMNVSTLELGDSALYLCASSDGTGQGYTFGSGTRLTVV.